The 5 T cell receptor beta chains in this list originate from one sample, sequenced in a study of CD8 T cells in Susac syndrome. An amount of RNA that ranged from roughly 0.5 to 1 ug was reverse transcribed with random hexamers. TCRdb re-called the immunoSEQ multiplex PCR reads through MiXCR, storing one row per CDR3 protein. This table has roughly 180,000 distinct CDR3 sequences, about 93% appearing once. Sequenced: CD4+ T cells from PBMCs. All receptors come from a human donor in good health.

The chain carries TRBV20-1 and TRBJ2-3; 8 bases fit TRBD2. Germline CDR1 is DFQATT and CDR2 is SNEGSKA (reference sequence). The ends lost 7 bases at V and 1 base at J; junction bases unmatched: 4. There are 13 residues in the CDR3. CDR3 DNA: TGCAGTGGCCGAGCGGGGGGCACAGATACGCAGTATTTT. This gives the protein CSGRAGGTDTQYF.

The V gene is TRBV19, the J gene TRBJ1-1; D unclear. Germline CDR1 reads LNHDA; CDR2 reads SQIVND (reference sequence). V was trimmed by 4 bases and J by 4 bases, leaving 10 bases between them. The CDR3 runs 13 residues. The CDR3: CASSTQPGTEAFF. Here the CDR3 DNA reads TGTGCCAGTAGTACCCAGCCCGGCACTGAAGCTTTCTTT.

The CDR3 bases are TGCAGCGCCAACCGGGCCCAGCGGGGTGAGCAGTTCTTC. Its protein product is CSANRAQRGEQFF. The chain has TRBV29-1 and TRBJ2-1; 7 bases line up with TRBD2. Per the germline V gene, CDR1 is SQVTM and CDR2 is ANQGSEA. The CDR3 contains 13 residues. The V segment lost 7 bases and the J segment 9 bases; nucleotides outside the gene matches: 12.

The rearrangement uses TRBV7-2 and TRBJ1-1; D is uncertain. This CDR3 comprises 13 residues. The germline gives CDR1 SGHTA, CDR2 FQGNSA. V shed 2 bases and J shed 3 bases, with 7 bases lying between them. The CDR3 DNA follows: TGTGCCAGCAGCTTATACGGATACACTGAAGCTTTCTTT. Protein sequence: CASSLYGYTEAFF.

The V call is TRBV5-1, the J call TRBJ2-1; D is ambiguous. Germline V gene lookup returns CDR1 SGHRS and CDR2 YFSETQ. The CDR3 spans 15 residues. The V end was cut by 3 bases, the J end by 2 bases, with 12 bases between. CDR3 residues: CASSSRGDPYNEQFF. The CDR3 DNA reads TGCGCCAGCAGCTCACGTGGCGACCCCTACAATGAGCAGTTCTTC.